Below, one T cell receptor beta chain is given with its context. The target antigen is unknown. The assay was immunoSEQ multiplex PCR, and TCRdb's table has in-frame clones only and misses some. The repertoire holds about 510,000 clones, approximately 79% seen once, with around 12% in the top ten. The V gene lost 2 bases and the J gene lost 2 bases, with 13 bases spanning the gap. Germline values: CDR1 MNHEY, CDR2 SVGAGI. This CDR3 is 15 amino acids long. The data originate from a study of shared clonotypes between healthy human individuals. Study observations and caveats: Deeper or shallower sequencing was expected to change how clonotypes are shared among donors. Blood was the sole source, and tissue repertoires probably differ.

Adult donors, all healthy and HIV-negative, had no recent acute infections or vaccinations. The rearrangement uses TRBV6-5 and TRBJ2-7, with D possibly being TRBD1 (6 bases). The origin of this receptor is a woman between 40 and 50 years old in good health. Some clones in this sample may be carry-over from other donors' samples. The sequencing input was PBMCs. CDR3 residues: CASSYGGAVPYEQYF. As DNA, the CDR3 is TGTGCCAGCAGTTACGGGGGCGCGGTCCCCTACGAGCAGTACTTC.